This TCR beta chain comes out of a study of blood T cell repertoires in COVID-19. Study context: Collection of acute and convalescent COVID-19 samples took place in the United States, Italy and Spain.

How the authors handled the data: Reference gene primer amplification yielded estimated nucleated cell counts. The assay was immunoSEQ multiplex PCR, and TCRdb's table has in-frame clones only and misses some. V and J calls and clone size are as listed in that table; D and trimming were resolved from the DNA. The sample shows 200,000 to 250,000 clones, over 75% of them seen only once. V lost 3 bases, J lost 4 bases, and 9 bases lay in between. The CDR3 is 12 residues long. Germline V gene lookup returns CDR1 SQVTM and CDR2 ANQGSEA. Material for sequencing was peripheral blood. The clonotype comes from a woman aged 40-49 years with acute or convalescent COVID-19. The genes are TRBV29-1 and TRBJ2-5; D is possibly TRBD2 (5 bases). The CDR3 reads CSVDEGPETQYF. CDR3 coding DNA: TGCAGCGTTGATGAGGGCCCAGAGACCCAGTACTTC.